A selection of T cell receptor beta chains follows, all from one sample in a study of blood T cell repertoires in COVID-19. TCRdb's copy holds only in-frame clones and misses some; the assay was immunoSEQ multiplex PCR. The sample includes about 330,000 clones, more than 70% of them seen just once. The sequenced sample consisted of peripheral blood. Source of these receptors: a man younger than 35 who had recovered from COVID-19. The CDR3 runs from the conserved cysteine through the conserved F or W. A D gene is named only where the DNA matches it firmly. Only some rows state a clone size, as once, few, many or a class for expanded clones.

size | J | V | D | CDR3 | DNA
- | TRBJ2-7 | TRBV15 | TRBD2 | CATSRGLAGYEQYF | TGTGCCACCAGCAGAGGACTAGCGGGTTACGAGCAGTACTTC
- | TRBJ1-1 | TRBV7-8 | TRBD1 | CASSLEGQGVNTEAFF | TGTGCCAGCAGCTTAGAGGGACAGGGTGTCAACACTGAAGCTTTCTTT
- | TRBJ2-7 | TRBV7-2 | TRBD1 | CASSSPKRGQILYEQYF | TGTGCCAGCAGCTCCCCTAAGAGGGGACAGATTCTCTACGAGCAGTACTTC
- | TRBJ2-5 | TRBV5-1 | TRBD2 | CASSFGASGGAEETQYF | TGCGCCAGCAGCTTCGGGGCCAGCGGGGGGGCCGAGGAGACCCAGTACTTC
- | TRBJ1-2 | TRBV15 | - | CATSREGGDYGYTF | TGTGCCACCAGCAGAGAAGGGGGTGACTATGGCTACACCTTC
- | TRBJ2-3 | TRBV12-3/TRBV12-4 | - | CASRQNTDTQYF | TGTGCCAGCAGGCAGAACACAGATACGCAGTATTTT
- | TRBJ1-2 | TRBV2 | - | CASSAGVNRYGYTF | TGTGCCAGCAGTGCAGGGGTCAATCGCTATGGCTACACCTTC
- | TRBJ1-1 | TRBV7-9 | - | CASSSRGGTEAFF | TGTGCCAGCAGCTCCCGGGGGGGAACTGAAGCTTTCTTT
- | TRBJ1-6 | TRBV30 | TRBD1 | CAWKPGQGASPLHF | TGTGCCTGGAAGCCGGGACAGGGGGCTTCACCCCTCCACTTT
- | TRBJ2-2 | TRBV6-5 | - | CASSKQGGTGELFF | TGTGCCAGCAGCAAACAGGGTGGTACCGGGGAGCTGTTTTTT
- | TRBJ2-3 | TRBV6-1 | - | CASSERRGAGATDTQYF | TGTGCCAGCAGTGAACGTAGGGGGGCGGGGGCGACAGATACGCAGTATTTT
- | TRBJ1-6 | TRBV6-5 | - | CASSPSQYNSPLHF | TGTGCCAGCAGCCCGTCTCAGTATAATTCACCCCTCCACTTT
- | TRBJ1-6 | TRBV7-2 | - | CASSLVEGNSPLHF | TGTGCCAGCAGCTTAGTGGAGGGAAATTCACCCCTCCACTTT
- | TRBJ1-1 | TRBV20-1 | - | CSARSEGAAFF | TGCAGTGCTAGAAGTGAGGGCGCAGCTTTCTTT
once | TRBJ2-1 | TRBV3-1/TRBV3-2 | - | CASSPPIGLNNEQFF | TGTGCCAGCAGCCCGCCTATAGGACTTAACAATGAGCAGTTCTTC
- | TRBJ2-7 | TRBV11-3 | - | CASSLGTGIRENEQYF | TGTGCCAGCAGCTTAGGAACCGGGATAAGGGAAAACGAGCAGTACTTC
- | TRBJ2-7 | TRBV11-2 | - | CASTPGLEQYF | TGTGCCAGCACCCCGGGGTTGGAGCAGTACTTC
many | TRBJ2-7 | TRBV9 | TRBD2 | CASSVSGGPSYEQYF | TGTGCCAGCAGCGTTAGCGGGGGACCCTCCTACGAGCAGTACTTC
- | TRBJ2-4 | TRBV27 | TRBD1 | CASSSGQGFIQYF | TGTGCCAGCAGTTCGGGACAGGGTTTCATTCAGTACTTC
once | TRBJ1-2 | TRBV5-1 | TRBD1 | CASSIAGTGSRNGYTF | TGCGCCAGCAGCATTGCCGGGACAGGGTCACGTAATGGCTACACCTTC
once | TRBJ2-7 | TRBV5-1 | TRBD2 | CASSSREGGSGHEQYF | TGCGCCAGCAGCTCTCGGGAGGGAGGCTCTGGCCACGAGCAGTACTTC
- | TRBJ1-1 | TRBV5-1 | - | CASSLEKEGTEAFF | TGCGCCAGCAGCTTGGAAAAGGAGGGCACTGAAGCTTTCTTT
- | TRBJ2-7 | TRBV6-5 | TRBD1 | CASTTGNYEQYF | TGTGCCAGCACGACAGGGAACTACGAGCAGTACTTC